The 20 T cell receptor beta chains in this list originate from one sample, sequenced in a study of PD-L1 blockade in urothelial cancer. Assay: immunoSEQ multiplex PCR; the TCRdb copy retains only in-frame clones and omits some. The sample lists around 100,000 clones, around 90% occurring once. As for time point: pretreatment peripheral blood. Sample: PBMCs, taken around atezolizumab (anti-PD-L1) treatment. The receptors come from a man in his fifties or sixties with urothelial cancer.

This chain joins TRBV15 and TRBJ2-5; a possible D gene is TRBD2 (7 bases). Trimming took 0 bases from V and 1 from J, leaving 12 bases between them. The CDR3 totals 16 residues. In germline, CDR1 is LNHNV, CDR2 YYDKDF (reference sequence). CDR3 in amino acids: CATSRDLAGAQETQYF. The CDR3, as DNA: TGTGCCACCAGCAGAGATCTGGCGGGGGCCCAAGAGACCCAGTACTTC.

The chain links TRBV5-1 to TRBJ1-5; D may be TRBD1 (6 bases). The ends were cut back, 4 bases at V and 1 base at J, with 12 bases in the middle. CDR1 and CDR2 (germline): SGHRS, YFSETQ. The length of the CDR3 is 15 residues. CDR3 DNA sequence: TGCGCCAGCAGCCCAGGACAGAGGAGCAATCAGCCCCAGCATTTT. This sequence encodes CASSPGQRSNQPQHF.

This CDR3 reads CASSFLAGAAETGELFF. The DNA of the CDR3 is TGTGCCAGCAGCTTCCTAGCGGGGGCGGCGGAAACCGGGGAGCTGTTTTTT. The J gene is TRBJ2-2, the V gene TRBV5-6; 10 bases match TRBD2. CDR1 is SGHDT, CDR2 YYEEEE, per germline. V shed 2 bases, J shed 5 bases, and the junction held 9 bases outside the gene matches. This CDR3 region has 17 residues.

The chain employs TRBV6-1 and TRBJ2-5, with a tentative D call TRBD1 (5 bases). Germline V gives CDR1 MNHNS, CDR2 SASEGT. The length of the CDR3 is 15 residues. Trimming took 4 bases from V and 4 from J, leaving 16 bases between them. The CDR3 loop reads CASSAIDSVTETQYF. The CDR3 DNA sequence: TGTGCCAGCAGTGCCATTGACAGCGTGACAGAGACCCAGTACTTC.

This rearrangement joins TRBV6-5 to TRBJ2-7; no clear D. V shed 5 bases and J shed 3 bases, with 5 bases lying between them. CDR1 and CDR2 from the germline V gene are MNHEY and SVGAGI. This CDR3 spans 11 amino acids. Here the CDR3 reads CASSLNYEQYF. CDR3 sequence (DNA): TGTGCCAGCAGTCTTAACTACGAGCAGTACTTC.

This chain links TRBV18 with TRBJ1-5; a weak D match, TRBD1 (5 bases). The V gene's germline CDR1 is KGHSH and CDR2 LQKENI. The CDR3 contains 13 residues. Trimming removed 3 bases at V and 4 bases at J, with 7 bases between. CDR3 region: CASSPQGNQPQHF. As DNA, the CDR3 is TGTGCCAGCTCACCCCAGGGAAATCAGCCCCAGCATTTT.

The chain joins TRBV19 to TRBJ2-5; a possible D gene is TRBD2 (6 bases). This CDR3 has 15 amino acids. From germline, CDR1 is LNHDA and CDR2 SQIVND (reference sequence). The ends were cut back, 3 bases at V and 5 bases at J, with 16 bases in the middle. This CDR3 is CASSIPSAFGETQYF. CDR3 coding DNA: TGTGCCAGTAGTATCCCTAGCGCCTTCGGGGAGACCCAGTACTTC.

CDR3 sequence: CATDAGGSGGNTIYF. The CDR3 DNA follows: TGTGCCACCGACGCGGGGGGCTCGGGTGGAAACACCATATATTTT. The chain couples TRBV6-6 to TRBJ1-3; possible D gene TRBD1, 6 bases. In germline, CDR1 is MNHNY, CDR2 SVGAGI (reference sequence). The CDR3 spans 15 residues. Trimming removed 10 bases from V and 3 bases from J, with 19 bases in between.

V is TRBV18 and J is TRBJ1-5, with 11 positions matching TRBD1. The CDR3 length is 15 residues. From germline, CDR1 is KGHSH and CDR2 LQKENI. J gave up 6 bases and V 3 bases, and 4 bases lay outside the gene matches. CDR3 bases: TGTGCCAGCTCACCCGGGACAGGGGGAGGTCAGCCCCAGCATTTT. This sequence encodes CASSPGTGGGQPQHF.

CDR3 sequence reads: CASSFTGQPMYF. DNA for the CDR3: TGTGCCAGCAGCTTCACGGGACAACCCATGTACTTC. The V gene is TRBV7-9, the J gene TRBJ2-7; possibly TRBD1 for D (6 bases). Trimming took 3 bases from V and 12 from J, leaving 15 bases between them. Germline CDR1 and CDR2: SEHNR and FQNEAQ (reference sequence). The length of the CDR3 is 12 residues.

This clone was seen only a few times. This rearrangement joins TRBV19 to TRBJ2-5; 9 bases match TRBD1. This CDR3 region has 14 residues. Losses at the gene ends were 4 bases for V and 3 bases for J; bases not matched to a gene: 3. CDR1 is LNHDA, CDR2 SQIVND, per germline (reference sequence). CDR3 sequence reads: CASSTGQGKETQYF. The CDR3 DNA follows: TGTGCCAGTAGTACGGGACAGGGAAAAGAGACCCAGTACTTC. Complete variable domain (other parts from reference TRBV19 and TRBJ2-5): DGGITQSPKYLFRKEGQNVTLSCEQNLNHDAMYWYRQDPGQGLRLIYYSQIVNDFQKGDIAEGYSVSREKKESFPLTVTSAQKNPTAFYLCASSTGQGKETQYFGPGTRLLVL.

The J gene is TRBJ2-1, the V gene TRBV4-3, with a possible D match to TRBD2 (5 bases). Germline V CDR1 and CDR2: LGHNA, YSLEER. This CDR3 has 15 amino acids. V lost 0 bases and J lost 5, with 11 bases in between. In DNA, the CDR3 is TGCGCCAGCAGCCAAGAGGCTTCCGGGAACAATGAGCAGTTCTTC. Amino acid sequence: CASSQEASGNNEQFF.

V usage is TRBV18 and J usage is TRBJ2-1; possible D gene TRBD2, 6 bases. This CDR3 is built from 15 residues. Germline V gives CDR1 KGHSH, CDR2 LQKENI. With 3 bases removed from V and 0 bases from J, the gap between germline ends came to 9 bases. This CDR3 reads CASSPVGSSYNEQFF. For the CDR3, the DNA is TGTGCCAGCTCACCCGTCGGGAGCTCCTACAATGAGCAGTTCTTC.

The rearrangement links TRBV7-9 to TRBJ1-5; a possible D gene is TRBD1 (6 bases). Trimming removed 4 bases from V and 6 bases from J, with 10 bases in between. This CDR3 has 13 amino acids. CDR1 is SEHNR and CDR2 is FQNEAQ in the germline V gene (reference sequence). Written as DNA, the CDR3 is TGTGCCAGCAGCTCACAGGGACCTCAGCCCCAGCATTTT. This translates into CASSSQGPQPQHF.

The CDR3 DNA sequence: TGTGCCAGCAGTTACGGACAGGGGGTTTACAATGAGCAGTTCTTC. It codes for CASSYGQGVYNEQFF. V gene TRBV6-5 combines with J gene TRBJ2-1; 10 positions agree with TRBD1. This CDR3 is built from 15 residues. Looked up from germline, CDR1 is MNHEY and CDR2 is SVGAGI. J was trimmed by 4 bases and V by 2 bases; bases with no gene match: 2.

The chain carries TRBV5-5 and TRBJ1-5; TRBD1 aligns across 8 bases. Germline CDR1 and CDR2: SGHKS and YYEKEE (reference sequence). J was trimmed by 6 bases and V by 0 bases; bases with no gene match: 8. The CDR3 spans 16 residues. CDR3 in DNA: TGTGCCAGCAGCTTGGATCCAGGACAGGGTTTTCAGCCCCAGCATTTT. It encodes CASSLDPGQGFQPQHF.

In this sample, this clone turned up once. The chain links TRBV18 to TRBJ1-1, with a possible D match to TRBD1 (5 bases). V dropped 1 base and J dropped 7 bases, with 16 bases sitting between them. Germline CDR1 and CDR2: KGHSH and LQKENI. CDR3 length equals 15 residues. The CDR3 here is CASSPLGQGRVEAFF. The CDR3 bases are TGTGCCAGCTCACCACTAGGGCAGGGCCGAGTTGAAGCTTTCTTT.

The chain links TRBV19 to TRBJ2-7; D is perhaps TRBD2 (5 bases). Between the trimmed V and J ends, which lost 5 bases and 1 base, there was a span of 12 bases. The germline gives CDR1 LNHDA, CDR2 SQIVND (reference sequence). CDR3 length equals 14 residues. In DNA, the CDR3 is TGTGCCAGTAGTGCCACAACGGGGTCCTACGAGCAGTACTTC. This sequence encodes CASSATTGSYEQYF.

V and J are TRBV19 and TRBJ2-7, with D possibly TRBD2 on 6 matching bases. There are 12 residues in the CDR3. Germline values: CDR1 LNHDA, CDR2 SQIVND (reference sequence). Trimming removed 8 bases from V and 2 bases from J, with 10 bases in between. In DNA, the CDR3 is TGTGCCAGTCAGGGACTTACCTACGAGCAGTACTTC. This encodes CASQGLTYEQYF.

The CDR3 protein is CASSQDQGSGANVLTF. In DNA, the CDR3 is TGTGCCAGCAGCCAAGATCAGGGCTCTGGGGCCAACGTCCTGACTTTC. The chain joins TRBV4-2 to TRBJ2-6, with D tentatively TRBD1 (5 bases). With 0 bases removed from V and 0 bases from J, the gap between germline ends came to 6 bases. The CDR3 runs 16 residues. The germline V gene has CDR1 LGHNA and CDR2 YNFKEQ.